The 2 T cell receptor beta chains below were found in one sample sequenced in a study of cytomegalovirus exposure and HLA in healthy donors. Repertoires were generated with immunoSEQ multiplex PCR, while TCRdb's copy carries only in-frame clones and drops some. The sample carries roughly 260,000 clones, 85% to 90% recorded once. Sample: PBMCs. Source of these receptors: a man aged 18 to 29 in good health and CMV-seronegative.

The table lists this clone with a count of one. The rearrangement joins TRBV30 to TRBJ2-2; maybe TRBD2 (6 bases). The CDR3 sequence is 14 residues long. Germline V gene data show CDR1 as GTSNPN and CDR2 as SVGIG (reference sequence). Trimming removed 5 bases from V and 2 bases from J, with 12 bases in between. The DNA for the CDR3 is TGTGCCTGGTCACTAGCTCTCAACACCGGGGAGCTGTTTTTT. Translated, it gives CAWSLALNTGELFF.

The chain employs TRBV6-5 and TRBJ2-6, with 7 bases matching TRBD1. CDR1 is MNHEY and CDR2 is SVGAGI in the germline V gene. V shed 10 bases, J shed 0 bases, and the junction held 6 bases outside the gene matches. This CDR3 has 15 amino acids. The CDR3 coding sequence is TGTGCCACCGGGGACAGCCTCTCTGGGGCCAACGTCCTGACTTTC. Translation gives CATGDSLSGANVLTF.